This entry lists 7 T cell receptor beta chains sequenced from one sample in a study of blood T cells in healthy people across ages. Alongside a J-beta primer mix, a sample-barcoded 5' primer served in a second PCR lasting 7 to 11 cycles. TCRdb called the 5' RACE reads again in MiXCR, with one record for every CDR3 protein. The sample lists around 1.1 million distinct CDR3 sequences, more than 30% occurring once. Sequenced: blood. All receptors come from a young man in good health.

In this sample, this clonotype turned up many times. This sequence joins TRBV12-3 or TRBV12-4 and TRBJ1-2, with 7 bases fitting TRBD1. This CDR3 is 14 amino acids long. V lost 5 bases and J lost 3; bases outside the gene matches: 6. CDR3 region: CASSLSGQDYGYTF. CDR3 DNA sequence: TGTGCCAGCAGTCTCTCAGGACAGGACTATGGCTACACCTTC.

This clonotype has at least ten counts. The gene calls are TRBV28 and TRBJ1-2; 9 bases agree with TRBD1. Per germline, CDR1 MDHEN and CDR2 SYDVKM. This CDR3 comprises 15 residues. V lost 1 base to trimming and J lost 8 bases; unmatched junction nucleotides: 8. CDR3 loop: CASSLFDRGVYGYTF. CDR3 nucleotide sequence: TGTGCCAGCAGTTTATTCGACAGGGGGGTCTACGGCTACACCTTC.

This chain uses TRBV4-2 with TRBJ1-2; the D gene is possibly TRBD1 (5 bases). This CDR3 region has 17 residues. Germline V gene data show CDR1 as LGHNA and CDR2 as YNFKEQ. The V end was cut by 2 bases, the J end by 5 bases, with 21 bases between. This chain's CDR3 is CASSQTTTGLGVYGYTF. The CDR3 nucleotides read TGTGCCAGCAGCCAAACAACCACAGGACTAGGGGTTTATGGCTACACCTTC.

This clonotype occurred once. A read error may account for a junction end that differs from germline. The gene calls are TRBV11-2 and TRBJ2-7, with a possible D match to TRBD2 (5 bases). The CDR3 runs 14 residues. The germline CDR1 and CDR2 sequences are SGHAT and FQNNGV. The CDR3 loop is CASSSASGIYEQYF. CDR3 sequence (DNA): TGTGCCAGTAGCTCAGCATCGGGGATCTACGAGCAGTACTTC.

This clonotype was counted only a few times. This chain links TRBV20-1 with TRBJ1-2; D is possibly TRBD1 (5 bases). V was trimmed by 0 bases and J by 13 bases, leaving 12 bases between them. Germline CDR1 and CDR2: DFQATT and SNEGSKA (reference sequence). CDR3 length: 11 amino acids. This CDR3 is CSAREVGDFTF. CDR3 sequence (DNA): TGCAGTGCTAGAGAGGTGGGGGATTTCACCTTC.

This chain links TRBV5-4 with TRBJ2-3; the D is unclear. The germline V gene encodes CDR1 SGHNT and CDR2 YYREEE (reference sequence). The V and J ends lost 0 bases and 0 bases respectively, with 11 bases between them. The CDR3 has 16 amino acids. CDR3 nucleotide sequence: TGTGCCAGCAGCTTGGGTCCCCTTCCTAGCACAGATACGCAGTATTTT. This codes for CASSLGPLPSTDTQYF.

The chain employs TRBV28 and TRBJ2-1; D tentatively reads TRBD1 or TRBD2 (5 bases each). The V end lost 6 bases, the J end lost 7 bases, and 16 bases lay between the germline ends. This CDR3 has 14 residues. Germline V gene lookup returns CDR1 MDHEN and CDR2 SYDVKM. CDR3 sequence (DNA): TGTGCCAGCAGCGAGGGACCGTCTCATAATGAGCAGTTCTTC. Amino acids: CASSEGPSHNEQFF.